This TCR beta chain was observed in a study of T cell repertoires in cytomegalovirus infection. TCRdb independently ran MiXCR on the reads; one entry per CDR3 protein. This sample has about 500,000 distinct CDR3 sequences, with roughly a third found just once. With V trimmed by 1 base and J by 1 base, 1 base remained unmatched. From germline, CDR1 is SGHVS and CDR2 FNYEAQ. CDR3 length: 15 amino acids. A few counts support this clonotype. Its antigen is not known. Specimen: cultured PBMCs, collected from culture after CMV antigen stimulation. This sequence joins TRBV7-6 and TRBJ1-1, with TRBD1 identical over 9 bases. The receptor comes from a human donor in good health (CMV status not recorded). Some clones in this sample may be carry-over from other donors' samples. CDR3 sequence (DNA): TGTGCCAGCAGCTTAGAGGGACAGGGGAACACTGAAGCTTTCTTT. It translates to CASSLEGQGNTEAFF.